A single sample gave rise to the 2 T cell receptor beta chains below, sequenced in a study of blood T cell repertoires in COVID-19. Clones were sequenced by immunoSEQ multiplex PCR, and TCRdb holds only the in-frame ones, with some missing. The sample comprises 6,400 or so clones, roughly four fifths of which are singletons, and more than 13% rests with the top ten. Material: peripheral blood. These receptor sequences come from a man aged 55 to 70 with acute or convalescent COVID-19.

The chain is built from TRBV20-1 and TRBJ1-2; D may be TRBD1 (6 bases). The CDR3 contains 13 residues. Trimming removed 3 bases at V and 4 bases at J, with 12 bases between. Germline V gene lookup returns CDR1 DFQATT and CDR2 SNEGSKA (reference sequence). CDR3 coding DNA: TGCAGTGCTAGTGAGGGGGGTTCCTATGGCTACACCTTC. Translating it yields CSASEGGSYGYTF.

This chain uses TRBV19 with TRBJ1-1; a possible D gene is TRBD1 (6 bases). V dropped 5 bases and J dropped 1 base, with 14 bases sitting between them. Germline lookup yields CDR1 LNHDA and CDR2 SQIVND (reference sequence). The CDR3 is 15 residues long. CDR3 DNA sequence: TGTGCCAGTAGTCAACAAAGACAGGCGAACACTGAAGCTTTCTTT. Amino acids: CASSQQRQANTEAFF.